Listed below are T cell receptor beta chains from one sample, sequenced in a study of blood T cell repertoires in COVID-19. Clones were sequenced by immunoSEQ multiplex PCR, and TCRdb holds only the in-frame ones, with some missing. The repertoire holds about 50,000 clones, with 84% as singletons. Sample: peripheral blood. Receptor source: a man aged 55 to 69 with acute or convalescent COVID-19. CDR3s include the opening cysteine and the closing phenylalanine or tryptophan. Each record gives: J gene, V gene, CDR3 protein.

>TRBJ1-6|TRBV30
CALHKQGPLHF
>TRBJ1-1|TRBV5-1
CASSPPGRGIGEAFF
>TRBJ1-4|TRBV10-3
CAISESAGAGGEKLFF
>TRBJ1-5|TRBV18
CASSPQGSTSGNQPQHF
>TRBJ1-3|TRBV5-6
CASSLDRAGNTIYF
>TRBJ2-1|TRBV9
CASSTQGLPSYNEQFF
>TRBJ2-7|TRBV6-5
CASRPGTVTYEQYF
>TRBJ1-1|TRBV9
CASSVQGSPNTEAFF
>TRBJ1-5|TRBV19
CASSIGGQVGQPQHF
>TRBJ1-2|TRBV2
CASSALLSGYTF
>TRBJ1-2|TRBV6-5
CASSSRTTGDGYTF
>TRBJ1-3|TRBV9
CASSVQFSGNTIYF
>TRBJ1-1|TRBV28
CASRTVNTEAFF
>TRBJ1-1|TRBV12-3/TRBV12-4
CASKMTGADEAFF
>TRBJ1-3|TRBV2
CASRGQTQGTIYF
>TRBJ1-1|TRBV7-9
CASSLTGGAGTEAFF
>TRBJ2-4|TRBV18
CASSTEPQNIQYF
>TRBJ2-7|TRBV11-1
CASSLYGGSSYEQYF
>TRBJ1-4|TRBV2
CASSDTGYEKLFF
>TRBJ2-7|TRBV7-2
CASSLAQGYEQYF
>TRBJ1-1|TRBV6-2/TRBV6-3
CASSKTTGRNTEAFF
>TRBJ2-7|TRBV19
CASSIDRGAFPYEQYF
>TRBJ2-7|TRBV19
CASSKSTGIESYEQYF
>TRBJ2-5|TRBV5-4
CASSLAGLAGSETQYF
>TRBJ1-1|TRBV4-2
CASSQVGQQAFF
>TRBJ2-4|TRBV7-3
CASSLGGAKNIQYF
>TRBJ1-2|TRBV7-2
CASSSRTGENGYTF
>TRBJ1-4|TRBV5-1
CASSPRQGENEKLFF
>TRBJ2-1|TRBV5-1
CASSLVGGRALDNEQFF
>TRBJ1-2|TRBV3-1/TRBV3-2
CASSHARQGNYGYTF
>TRBJ2-1|TRBV24-1
CATAPSGGQNNEQFF
>TRBJ2-7|TRBV21-1
CASSKEAGLLYEQYF
>TRBJ2-7|TRBV5-4
CASGLAGVDEQYF
>TRBJ2-7|TRBV5-1
CASSLLGESYEQYF
>TRBJ2-3|TRBV30
CAWSFKDRGVDTQYF
>TRBJ2-1|TRBV5-1
CASNSGGGNEQFF
>TRBJ2-7|TRBV12-3/TRBV12-4
CASSSGTAYEQYF
>TRBJ1-3|TRBV3-1/TRBV3-2
CASSPLGSGNTIYF
>TRBJ1-2|TRBV7-2
CASSLAGQDYGYTF
>TRBJ1-4|TRBV6-4
CASSVSPFQGEKLFF
>TRBJ1-2|TRBV4-1
CASSQVSTGDDGYTF
>TRBJ1-1|TRBV5-1
CASSWGTGAGTEAFF
>TRBJ1-1|TRBV2
CASTRTWNTEAFF
>TRBJ2-3|TRBV5-6
CASSSLQGLAGLTDTQYF
>TRBJ1-5|TRBV19
CASSIELGGNQPQHF
>TRBJ2-7|TRBV19
CASMQGKGYEQYF
>TRBJ2-7|TRBV2
CASSVRQSFYEQYF
>TRBJ1-1|TRBV2
CASRLQGVGTEAFF
>TRBJ2-7|TRBV13
CASSFGRGIYEQYF
>TRBJ1-1|TRBV2
CASRAGGGTEAFF
>TRBJ1-1|TRBV5-1
CASSSGGENTEAFF
>TRBJ2-1|TRBV7-3
CASSPTPSGGDNEQFF
>TRBJ2-1|TRBV7-3
CASSLMAGSDEQFF
>TRBJ1-2|TRBV6-5
CASSSYRGSEGYTF
>TRBJ1-1|TRBV12-3/TRBV12-4
CASSLGGEAFF